The 31 T cell receptor beta chains listed next were all sequenced from one sample in a study of CD8 T cell repertoires and HIV-1 epitope variants. Sequenced by immunoSEQ multiplex PCR; TCRdb stores in-frame clones only, minus some. The table has approximately 90,000 clones, roughly four fifths seen once. Material: uncultured baseline CD8+ T cells from peripheral blood mononuclear cells (PBMCs). The receptors shown here come from a male donor with HIV.

The chain joins TRBV7-2 to TRBJ2-2; no reliable D call. The V gene's germline CDR1 is SGHTA and CDR2 FQGNSA. This CDR3 has 15 amino acids. V was cut by 2 bases and J by 9 bases, with 16 bases left in between. The CDR3 DNA is TGTGCCAGCAGCTTATCACGCGAGGCCCTAAGGGAGCTGTTTTTT. This codes for CASSLSREALRELFF.

V gene TRBV28 combines with J gene TRBJ2-1; TRBD2 matches 10 bases. V dropped 7 bases and J dropped 2; count of bases not matched to a gene: 5. This CDR3 contains 15 residues. Germline V gene sequence: CDR1 MDHEN, CDR2 SYDVKM. The CDR3 spells CASNPSGSAYNEQFF. In DNA form, the CDR3 reads TGTGCCAGCAATCCTAGCGGGAGTGCCTACAATGAGCAGTTCTTC.

Here the CDR3 DNA reads TGCGCCAGCAGCCAGCAGCTTGACAGGACCCACATGAACACTGAAGCTTTCTTT. Protein sequence: CASSQQLDRTHMNTEAFF. The V and J genes are TRBV4-1 and TRBJ1-1; perhaps TRBD1 as D (6 bases). The CDR3 is 18 amino acids. V lost 3 bases and J lost 0, with 20 bases in between. Germline V gives CDR1 MGHRA, CDR2 YSYEKL.

This chain links TRBV5-6 with TRBJ1-3; TRBD1 agrees at 8 bases. Germline assignment: CDR1 SGHDT and CDR2 YYEEEE. The ends lost 6 bases at V and 3 bases at J; junction bases unmatched: 11. The CDR3 consists of 16 residues. The CDR3 region has the DNA TGTGCCAGCACCGACGACCCAGGGGGCTTTGGAAACACCATATATTTT. Translation: CASTDDPGGFGNTIYF.

The chain employs TRBV15 and TRBJ1-5, with no clear D. Trimming shortened V by 0 bases and J by 2 bases, and 8 bases separated the two germline ends. This CDR3 has 15 residues. Looked up from germline, CDR1 is LNHNV and CDR2 is YYDKDF (reference sequence). The chain's CDR3 is CATSRDRKGNQPQHF. CDR3 nucleotides: TGTGCCACCAGCAGAGATCGCAAGGGCAATCAGCCCCAGCATTTT.

A word on this clone: A read error is possible here, since a much larger clone lies one base away. Within the sample, other DNA sequences also encode this same CDR3. The rearrangement joins TRBV7-9 to TRBJ2-7; a possible D gene is TRBD1 (5 bases). This CDR3 comprises 15 residues. CDR1 and CDR2 from the germline V gene are SEHNR and FQNEAQ (reference sequence). Trimming stripped 5 bases from V and 5 bases from J, with 19 bases between. The CDR3 region is CASSEIQGAINEQYF. The CDR3 nucleotides are TGTGCCAGCAGCGAGATTCAAGGGGCGATCAACGAGCAGTACTTC.

CDR3 residues: CASSEDRTSYEQYF. The CDR3 DNA reads as TGTGCCAGCAGTGAAGACAGAACCTCCTACGAGCAGTACTTC. The chain uses TRBV6-5 and TRBJ2-7, with D possibly matching TRBD1 (5 bases). Germline V gene lookup returns CDR1 MNHEY and CDR2 SVGAGI. Trimming took 5 bases from V and 0 from J, leaving 11 bases between them. CDR3 size: 14 residues.

This clone occurred once. The CDR3 DNA reads TGTGCCAGCAGCCAAGCGGCACAGGGCTACTACGAGCAGTACTTC. Translated, it gives CASSQAAQGYYEQYF. The V and J genes are TRBV14 and TRBJ2-7, with D possibly being TRBD1 (6 bases). Trimming stripped 1 base from V and 3 bases from J, with 13 bases between. This CDR3 has 15 amino acids. Germline V CDR1 and CDR2: SGHDN, FVKESK.

This clone was recorded a few times. The chain carries TRBV6-5 and TRBJ2-7, with D perhaps TRBD1 or TRBD2 (5 bases each). This CDR3 contains 14 residues. CDR1 and CDR2 (germline): MNHEY, SVGAGI. Deletions cut 2 bases from V and 1 base from J, with 9 bases between. The CDR3 coding sequence is TGTGCCAGCAGTTACGGGACCGCGTCCTACGAGCAGTACTTC. Translation gives CASSYGTASYEQYF.

The chain is built from TRBV19 and TRBJ1-3; TRBD1 is a possible D gene (5 bases). Trimming shortened V by 5 bases and J by 0 bases, and 14 bases separated the two germline ends. CDR3 size: 16 residues. In germline, CDR1 is LNHDA, CDR2 SQIVND (reference sequence). For the CDR3, the DNA is TGTGCCAGTAGTGACTACAGGACCAGCTCTGGAAACACCATATATTTT. Its protein is CASSDYRTSSGNTIYF.

The count of this clone is one. This sequence joins TRBV28 and TRBJ1-5; 7 bases align to TRBD1. Losses at the gene ends were 6 bases for V and 6 bases for J; bases not matched to a gene: 14. This CDR3 has 16 amino acids. Germline V lookup: CDR1 MDHEN, CDR2 SYDVKM. The CDR3 sequence is CASSKSQGGLIQPQHF. The DNA of the CDR3 is TGTGCCAGCAGCAAATCGCAGGGGGGCCTTATTCAGCCCCAGCATTTT.

This chain connects TRBV19 to TRBJ2-7; possibly TRBD1 for D (5 bases). CDR1 is LNHDA, CDR2 SQIVND, per germline (reference sequence). The V end was cut by 5 bases, the J end by 4 bases, with 21 bases between. The CDR3 is made up of 16 amino acids. CDR3 in amino acids: CASSSRDSYLLYEQYF. The CDR3 DNA is TGTGCCAGTAGTTCCCGCGACAGCTACCTATTATACGAGCAGTACTTC.

The chain joins TRBV18 to TRBJ1-2, with D unresolved. This CDR3 contains 13 residues. V dropped 1 base and J dropped 4 bases, with 7 bases sitting between them. The germline CDR1 and CDR2 sequences are KGHSH and LQKENI. CDR3 sequence (DNA): TGTGCCAGCTCACCACAGGCCACCTATGGCTACACCTTC. Protein sequence: CASSPQATYGYTF.

The chain combines TRBV5-6 with TRBJ1-5; TRBD1 matches 7 bases. Trimming at V came to 6 bases and at J to 2 bases, leaving 11 bases not matched to a gene. Per the germline V gene, CDR1 is SGHDT and CDR2 is YYEEEE. The CDR3 consists of 16 residues. The CDR3 here is CASTAQGTVGNQPQHF. In DNA, the CDR3 is TGTGCCAGCACAGCTCAAGGGACAGTCGGCAATCAGCCCCAGCATTTT.

To note about this clone: Distinct nucleotide sequences in the sample also encode this CDR3. This CDR3 reads CASRPQGRRDTQYF. CDR3 DNA sequence: TGTGCCAGCAGACCGCAGGGTCGGCGGGATACGCAGTATTTT. The chain couples TRBV28 to TRBJ2-3; D is possibly TRBD1 (5 bases). CDR1 and CDR2 (germline): MDHEN, SYDVKM. Trimming took off 6 bases at V and 6 bases at J, with 16 bases between the two ends. This CDR3 region has 14 residues.

The V gene is TRBV19, the J gene TRBJ2-2, with no clear D. Trimming removed 6 bases from V and 7 bases from J, with 12 bases in between. The CDR3 covers 13 residues. Germline V gives CDR1 LNHDA, CDR2 SQIVND (reference sequence). DNA of the CDR3: TGTGCCAGTAGGGATCGTTATGGCGGGGAGCTGTTTTTT. Protein sequence: CASRDRYGGELFF.

This chain uses TRBV19 with TRBJ2-3, with D possibly being TRBD1 (6 bases). The CDR3 contains 14 residues. V shed 4 bases and J shed 7 bases, with 15 bases lying between them. CDR1 is LNHDA and CDR2 is SQIVND in the germline V gene (reference sequence). The CDR3 nucleotides read TGTGCCAGTAGTAAACGGACAGAGTTTAATACGCAGTATTTT. The encoded protein is CASSKRTEFNTQYF.

This clone was detected only a few times. CDR3 in amino acids: CASSLKASFSGNTIYF. The CDR3 coding sequence is TGTGCCAGCAGCTTAAAGGCCAGTTTCTCTGGAAACACCATATATTTT. The V call is TRBV7-3, the J call TRBJ1-3, with D uncertain. The CDR3 is made up of 16 amino acids. Trimming took off 1 base at V and 0 bases at J, with 10 bases between the two ends. Per the germline V gene, CDR1 is SGHTA and CDR2 is FQGTGA.

This clone was observed a handful of times. This chain connects TRBV19 to TRBJ2-1; D might be TRBD2 (5 bases). The CDR3 covers 13 residues. Germline CDR1 LNHDA, CDR2 SQIVND (reference sequence). V was trimmed by 3 bases and J by 4 bases, leaving 7 bases between them. CDR3 nucleotide sequence: TGTGCCAGTAGTATGGGGAGTTACAATGAGCAGTTCTTC. This sequence encodes CASSMGSYNEQFF.

This chain links TRBV21-1 with TRBJ2-1. TRBV21-1 is described as a pseudogene. This CDR3 spans 15 amino acids. The CDR3 nucleotides are TGTGCCCTGCCCAGGTGGGATCTCCGAGGTCATGAGCAGTTCTTC. Its protein product is CALPRWDLRGHEQFF.

The genes are TRBV5-1 and TRBJ2-1; 10 bases fit TRBD2. Germline values: CDR1 SGHRS, CDR2 YFSETQ. V shed 4 bases and J 10 bases; nucleotides not matched to a gene: 17. CDR3 length: 17 residues. CDR3: CASSLPPGLAAGGEQFF. DNA for the CDR3: TGCGCCAGCAGCCTACCACCCGGACTAGCGGCCGGCGGGGAGCAGTTCTTC.

The V gene is TRBV6-4, the J gene TRBJ2-7, with 9 bases matching TRBD1. V was clipped by 6 bases and J by 5 bases; unmatched bases: 17. The CDR3 consists of 17 residues. Per the germline V gene, CDR1 is MRHNA and CDR2 is SNTAGT. The CDR3 DNA sequence: TGTGCCAGCAGGGAGGCAGGGGACAGGGCTCGAGTGGACGAGCAGTACTTC. As protein: CASREAGDRARVDEQYF.

V usage is TRBV4-3 and J usage is TRBJ2-3; D ambiguous. Trimming shortened V by 4 bases and J by 5 bases, and 16 bases separated the two germline ends. Germline V lookup: CDR1 LGHNA, CDR2 YSLEER. The CDR3 is 15 amino acids. The CDR3 DNA sequence: TGCGCCAGCAGCCCAACGGGCAGCGATGGAGATACGCAGTATTTT. Translated, it gives CASSPTGSDGDTQYF.

The chain is built from TRBV2 and TRBJ1-4; D gene uncertain. The CDR3 length is 19 residues. Deletions cut 0 bases from V and 6 bases from J, with 23 bases between. The germline V gene has CDR1 SNHLY and CDR2 FYNNEI. CDR3 DNA sequence: TGTGCCAGCAGTGAAGCGGATCTACCCGGTGAGAGGCAGGATGAAAAACTGTTTTTT. It translates to CASSEADLPGERQDEKLFF.

The gene calls are TRBV10-3 and TRBJ2-7, with D perhaps matching TRBD2 (6 bases). With 11 bases removed from V and 4 bases from J, the gap between germline ends came to 27 bases. Looked up from germline, CDR1 is ENHRY and CDR2 is SYGVKD. This CDR3 is built from 16 residues. The CDR3 DNA reads TGTGCCCTTAGTGGGGCTAGCGATATCCCCCGTTACGAGCAGTACTTC. It specifies CALSGASDIPRYEQYF.

The rearrangement links TRBV7-2 to TRBJ2-1; 9 bases map to TRBD1. The CDR3 consists of 15 residues. CDR1 is SGHTA and CDR2 is FQGNSA in the germline V gene. The V segment lost 5 bases and the J segment 9 bases; nucleotides outside the gene matches: 11. The CDR3 loop is CASSLTQGARGEQFF. In DNA form, the CDR3 reads TGTGCCAGCAGCCTCACACAGGGGGCCCGGGGTGAGCAGTTCTTC.

The chain carries TRBV10-2 and TRBJ2-7; 9 nucleotides match TRBD1. The V and J ends lost 8 bases and 4 bases, in that order; junction bases with no gene match: 6. Germline CDR1 reads WSHSY; CDR2 reads SAAADI. The CDR3 extends over 13 amino acids. The CDR3 sequence: CASVRGQGYEQYF. The CDR3 DNA sequence: TGCGCCAGCGTCCGGGGACAGGGTTACGAGCAGTACTTC.

V gene TRBV6-1 combines with J gene TRBJ2-3; perhaps D is TRBD1 or TRBD2 (5 bases each). Germline CDR1 is MNHNS and CDR2 is SASEGT. CDR3 length equals 13 residues. The V end lost 8 bases, the J end lost 2 bases, and 11 bases lay between the germline ends. CDR3 region: CASSGTYTDTQYF. As DNA, the CDR3 is TGTGCCAGCTCGGGGACGTACACAGATACGCAGTATTTT.

The V call is TRBV7-2, the J call TRBJ1-2; the D gene is possibly TRBD1 (6 bases). V lost 5 bases to trimming and J lost 1 base, with 14 bases between them. Germline CDR1 reads SGHTA; CDR2 reads FQGNSA. This CDR3 comprises 15 residues. The CDR3 nucleotides read TGTGCCAGCAGCGGCGAAGGAGGGGGTAACTATGGCTACACCTTC. Protein product: CASSGEGGGNYGYTF.

This rearrangement joins TRBV7-2 to TRBJ2-1, with TRBD2 matching 7 bases. CDR1 is SGHTA and CDR2 is FQGNSA in the germline V gene. The CDR3 runs 15 residues. V was clipped by 8 bases and J by 6 bases; unmatched bases: 13. The DNA for the CDR3 is TGTGCCAGCCTTCTCCGGCGGGGGAGTACCAATGAGCAGTTCTTC. Amino acids: CASLLRRGSTNEQFF.

The chain joins TRBV7-6 to TRBJ2-5; D might be TRBD2 (6 bases). Germline CDR1 reads SGHVS; CDR2 reads FNYEAQ. V gave up 5 bases and J gave up 5 bases, with 12 bases separating them. The CDR3 extends over 13 amino acids. This CDR3 reads CASSPGVLETQYF. CDR3 nucleotides: TGTGCCAGCAGCCCGGGGGTGCTGGAGACCCAGTACTTC. Filled out from reference TRBV7-6 and TRBJ2-5, the complete variable domain reads GAGVSQSPRYKVTKRGQDVALRCDPISGHVSLYWYRQALGQGPEFLTYFNYEAQQDKSGLPNDRFSAERPEGSISTLTIQRTEQRDSAMYRCASSPGVLETQYFGPGTRLLVL.